Each of the 13 T cell receptor beta chains below was sequenced from the same sample in a study of blood T cell repertoires in COVID-19. Sequenced by immunoSEQ multiplex PCR; TCRdb stores in-frame clones only, minus some. The sample includes 220,000 or so clones, just under 85% of them seen just once. Sequenced material: PBMCs or T cells enriched from blood (not recorded which). These receptors all stem from a woman in her thirties or forties with acute COVID-19.

The chain has TRBV9 and TRBJ1-3; the D is unclear. Germline assignment: CDR1 SGDLS and CDR2 YYNGEE. CDR3 length: 17 amino acids. Trimming pared 0 bases from V and 0 bases from J, leaving 13 bases between. CDR3 DNA sequence: TGTGCCAGCAGCGTAGAGCCGATTGATGACTCTGGAAACACCATATATTTT. Protein sequence: CASSVEPIDDSGNTIYF. Full variable domain (outside the CDR3, taken from reference TRBV9 and TRBJ1-3): DSGVTQTPKHLITATGQRVTLRCSPRSGDLSVYWYQQSLDQGLQFLIQYYNGEERAKGNILERFSAQQFPDLHSELNLSSLELGDSALYFCASSVEPIDDSGNTIYFGEGSWLTVV.

The rearrangement links TRBV5-8 to TRBJ1-6, with D perhaps matching TRBD1 (6 bases). Per the germline V gene, CDR1 is SGHTS and CDR2 is YDEGEE. There are 15 residues in the CDR3. Trimming shortened V by 3 bases and J by 4 bases, and 11 bases separated the two germline ends. CDR3 nucleotide sequence: TGTGCCAGCAGCTCGGGACATTTATATAATTCACCCCTCCACTTT. Translating it yields CASSSGHLYNSPLHF.

This clone was seen once. The chain carries TRBV7-8 and TRBJ2-7; a possible D gene is TRBD2 (5 bases). The CDR3 loop spans 12 amino acids. Germline V gene lookup returns CDR1 SGHVS and CDR2 FQNEAQ. The V gene lost 1 base and the J gene lost 5 bases, with 6 bases spanning the gap. DNA of the CDR3: TGTGCCAGCAGCTTAGACGGGGACGAGCAGTACTTC. It encodes CASSLDGDEQYF.

The chain joins TRBV5-1 to TRBJ1-1, with D unclear. This CDR3 has 14 amino acids. Trimming shortened V by 0 bases and J by 2 bases, and 8 bases separated the two germline ends. CDR1 and CDR2 (germline): SGHRS, YFSETQ. CDR3 DNA: TGCGCCAGCAGCTTGGAGCCAGGCAACACTGAAGCTTTCTTT. Translating it yields CASSLEPGNTEAFF.

The J gene is TRBJ1-5, the V gene TRBV18; 11 bases fit TRBD1. CDR1 is KGHSH, CDR2 LQKENI, per germline. This CDR3 is 15 amino acids long. V lost 4 bases and J lost 6; bases outside the gene matches: 5. CDR3 sequence: CASSRDRGTVQPQHF. The CDR3 bases are TGTGCCAGCTCACGGGACAGGGGGACGGTTCAGCCCCAGCATTTT.

This clone showed up just a few times. The V and J genes are TRBV5-6 and TRBJ1-1, with D tentatively TRBD1 (5 bases). Trimming stripped 3 bases from V and 1 base from J, with 7 bases between. The CDR3 covers 13 residues. In germline, CDR1 is SGHDT, CDR2 YYEEEE. CDR3 sequence reads: CASSWGENTEAFF. Here the CDR3 DNA reads TGTGCCAGCAGCTGGGGGGAGAACACTGAAGCTTTCTTT. Filled out from reference TRBV5-6 and TRBJ1-1, the complete variable domain reads DAGVTQSPTHLIKTRGQQVTLRCSPKSGHDTVSWYQQALGQGPQFIFQYYEEEERQRGNFPDRFSGHQFPNYSSELNVNALLLGDSALYLCASSWGENTEAFFGQGTRLTVV.

In nucleotides, the CDR3 is TGTGCCTGGAGTGTACATTCAAAGAATGAGCAGTTCTTC. This sequence encodes CAWSVHSKNEQFF. The chain combines TRBV30 with TRBJ2-1; D ambiguous. V shed 0 bases and J shed 7 bases, with 10 bases lying between them. Germline V gene sequence: CDR1 GTSNPN, CDR2 SVGIG (reference sequence). The CDR3 runs to 13 residues.

The chain uses TRBV6-5 and TRBJ2-7; 8 nucleotides line up with TRBD1. The V gene end was trimmed by 6 bases and the J gene end by 4 bases; junction bases not matched to a gene: 8. CDR3 length: 14 residues. Looked up from germline, CDR1 is MNHEY and CDR2 is SVGAGI. The CDR3 DNA reads as TGTGCCAGCAGACCGGGACAGGCGAGATACGAGCAGTACTTC. Its translation: CASRPGQARYEQYF.

The rearrangement joins TRBV27 to TRBJ1-6, with no clear D. The V and J ends lost 4 bases and 7 bases respectively, with 14 bases between them. The germline V gene has CDR1 MNHEY and CDR2 SMNVEV (reference sequence). There are 15 residues in the CDR3. The CDR3 sequence is CASSSRGQSNSPLHF. DNA for the CDR3: TGTGCCAGCAGTTCCAGAGGGCAATCGAATTCACCCCTCCACTTT.

The J gene is TRBJ2-3, the V gene TRBV18; D unclear. Germline V gene data show CDR1 as KGHSH and CDR2 as LQKENI. Trimming removed 2 bases from V and 14 bases from J, with 17 bases in between. CDR3 length: 13 amino acids. The CDR3 region is CASSPDGVPERYF. CDR3 coding DNA: TGTGCCAGCTCACCAGATGGAGTCCCGGAACGGTATTTT.

The CDR3 is CASSKSGLLTEQFF. The CDR3 coding sequence is TGTGCCAGCAGCAAATCGGGACTATTAACTGAGCAGTTCTTC. V usage is TRBV11-2 and J usage is TRBJ2-1, with 7 bases matching TRBD2. Trimming removed 5 bases from V and 9 bases from J; junction bases left unmatched: 10. The V gene's germline CDR1 is SGHAT and CDR2 FQNNGV. This CDR3 has 14 residues. The full variable domain, with the rest looked up from reference TRBV11-2 and TRBJ2-1, is EAGVAQSPRYKIIEKRQSVAFWCNPISGHATLYWYQQILGQGPKLLIQFQNNGVVDDSQLPKDRFSAERLKGVDSTLKIQPAKLEDSAVYLCASSKSGLLTEQFFGPGTRLTVL.

This chain links TRBV29-1 with TRBJ2-5; possibly TRBD2 for D (6 bases). The V end was cut by 6 bases, the J end by 5 bases, with 16 bases between. The CDR3 consists of 13 residues. The germline V gene has CDR1 SQVTM and CDR2 ANQGSEA. As DNA, the CDR3 is TGCAGCGTACGGGACTCTTGGGACGAGACCCAGTACTTC. Its translation: CSVRDSWDETQYF. The full variable domain, completed using reference TRBV29-1 and TRBJ2-5, is SAVISQKPSRDICQRGTSLTIQCQVDSQVTMMFWYRQQPGQSLTLIATANQGSEATYESGFVIDKFPISRPNLTFSTLTVSNMSPEDSSIYLCSVRDSWDETQYFGPGTRLLVL.

The V call is TRBV2, the J call TRBJ1-6; the D is unclear. Germline CDR1 is SNHLY and CDR2 is FYNNEI. The V end lost 7 bases, the J end lost 4 bases, and 11 bases lay between the germline ends. CDR3 length: 14 amino acids. The CDR3 loop reads CASTLGQYNSPLHF. CDR3 coding DNA: TGTGCCAGCACCCTGGGCCAGTATAATTCACCCCTCCACTTT.